These 27 T cell receptor beta chains originate from one sample sequenced in a study of post-analysis software for immune sequencing data. Overall study findings and caveats: Patients had higher frequencies than controls of four to six TRBV segments, including TRBV5-6, TRBV5-1 and TRBV20-1.

Unique molecular identifiers were present in the TCR beta cDNA libraries. TCRdb passed the PCR reads through MiXCR, listing each CDR3 protein once. The sample has 650,000 to 850,000 distinct CDR3 sequences; about 57% are singletons. Their antigens are not known. The sample consisted of blood. The receptors stem from a girl aged 10 to 17 with multiple sclerosis.

This clonotype turned up a few times. V is TRBV10-3 and J is TRBJ2-4; a possible D gene is TRBD1 (6 bases). V was cut by 0 bases and J by 7 bases, with 7 bases left in between. Germline CDR1 reads ENHRY; CDR2 reads SYGVKD. The CDR3 is made up of 13 amino acids. As DNA, the CDR3 is TGTGCCATCAGTGAGTCGAGGGGGAACATTCAGTACTTC. The encoded protein is CAISESRGNIQYF.

The CDR3 reads CASSMDREFGYTF. CDR3 coding DNA: TGCGCCAGCAGCATGGACAGGGAATTTGGCTACACCTTC. V is TRBV5-1 and J is TRBJ1-2; TRBD1 aligns across 8 bases. This CDR3 is built from 13 residues. The trim removed 4 bases at V and 7 bases at J, leaving 6 bases unmatched. CDR1 is SGHRS, CDR2 YFSETQ, per germline.

The chain uses TRBV5-1 and TRBJ2-6; no clear D. Germline V gene lookup returns CDR1 SGHRS and CDR2 YFSETQ. The CDR3 has 20 residues. The ends were cut back, 3 bases at V and 0 bases at J, with 22 bases in the middle. CDR3 sequence reads: CASSSGLGGKGYSGANVLTF. Here the CDR3 DNA reads TGCGCCAGCAGCTCCGGTCTAGGCGGCAAGGGCTACTCTGGGGCCAACGTCCTGACTTTC.

The chain links TRBV2 to TRBJ1-2; perhaps TRBD1 as D (6 bases). With 3 bases removed from V and 6 bases from J, the gap between germline ends came to 11 bases. Germline values: CDR1 SNHLY, CDR2 FYNNEI. This CDR3 spans 13 amino acids. This CDR3 reads CASSDWTANGYTF. The CDR3 DNA reads TGTGCCAGCAGTGATTGGACAGCCAATGGCTACACCTTC.

The V and J genes are TRBV5-1 and TRBJ2-1; D is unresolved. The CDR3 is made up of 11 amino acids. CDR1 is SGHRS, CDR2 YFSETQ, per germline. Trimming shortened V by 7 bases and J by 5 bases, and 7 bases separated the two germline ends. The CDR3 coding sequence is TGCGCCAGCGCCACAAACAATGAGCAGTTCTTC. Translation: CASATNNEQFF.

V is TRBV20-1 and J is TRBJ2-7, with D unclear. Germline values: CDR1 DFQATT, CDR2 SNEGSKA (reference sequence). Trimming removed 1 base from V and 4 bases from J, with 8 bases in between. There are 12 residues in the CDR3. CDR3 protein: CSARGLNYEQYF. The CDR3 nucleotides read TGCAGTGCTAGAGGTTTAAATTACGAGCAGTACTTC.

The V call is TRBV7-9, the J call TRBJ2-5; 7 nucleotides agree with TRBD1. This CDR3 has 11 residues. Germline V gives CDR1 SEHNR, CDR2 FQNEAQ (reference sequence). The ends lost 3 bases at V and 10 bases at J; junction bases unmatched: 2. The CDR3 DNA reads as TGTGCCAGCAGCTTGGGGACAGACCAGTACTTC. Protein sequence: CASSLGTDQYF.

The chain employs TRBV10-3 and TRBJ2-5; 8 bases are a match to TRBD2. Germline values: CDR1 ENHRY, CDR2 SYGVKD. Trimming removed 2 bases from V and 5 bases from J; junction bases left unmatched: 4. The CDR3 totals 14 residues. The DNA for the CDR3 is TGTGCCATCAGTGAGAGCGGGAGATGGGAGACCCAGTACTTC. It is translated as CAISESGRWETQYF.

The CDR3 is CASSSPGLAGPSSSYNEQFF. CDR3 nucleotide sequence: TGTGCCAGCAGCTCACCGGGACTAGCGGGACCTTCGAGCTCCTACAATGAGCAGTTCTTC. The chain is built from TRBV5-5 and TRBJ2-1; 13 positions match TRBD2. V lost 3 bases to trimming and J lost 0 bases; unmatched junction nucleotides: 12. The CDR3 is made up of 20 amino acids. Germline CDR1 reads SGHKS; CDR2 reads YYEKEE (reference sequence).

The chain carries TRBV12-5 and TRBJ2-7, with D possibly being TRBD2 (5 bases). This CDR3 comprises 10 residues. CDR1 and CDR2 from the germline V gene are LGHNT and FRNRAP. V dropped 6 bases and J dropped 6 bases, with 6 bases sitting between them. DNA of the CDR3: TGTGCTAGTGGGGAGGTCGAGCAGTACTTC. Its translation is CASGEVEQYF.

There are a few counts of this clonotype. Compared with germline, one end of the junction differs, possibly owing to a read error. The gene calls are TRBV20-1 and TRBJ2-5; D is possibly TRBD2 (6 bases). The CDR3 length is 14 residues. The germline gives CDR1 DFQATT, CDR2 SNEGSKA (reference sequence). The CDR3 protein is CSAGGGDESETRYF. The CDR3 region has the DNA TGCAGTGCGGGAGGAGGGGACGAGTCGGAGACCCGGTACTTC.

The rearrangement links TRBV20-1 to TRBJ2-3; 8 bases fit TRBD2. The CDR3 runs 15 residues. The V gene's germline CDR1 is DFQATT and CDR2 SNEGSKA (reference sequence). The V segment lost 6 bases and the J segment 4 bases; nucleotides outside the gene matches: 12. The CDR3 is CSARRASGSADTQYF. Here the CDR3 DNA reads TGCAGTGCCCGTCGGGCGAGCGGGAGCGCAGATACGCAGTATTTT.

This chain links TRBV5-1 with TRBJ1-5; D may be TRBD1 (6 bases). The V end lost 4 bases, the J end lost 7 bases, and 21 bases lay between the germline ends. The CDR3 runs to 16 residues. Germline values: CDR1 SGHRS, CDR2 YFSETQ. The CDR3 DNA sequence: TGCGCCAGCAGCCCCGGAGCAGGGGCAGTCGGCCAGCCCCAGCATTTT. The encoded protein is CASSPGAGAVGQPQHF.

Here the CDR3 reads CASRRDGLTDTQYF. DNA of the CDR3: TGTGCCAGCAGACGGGACGGACTCACAGATACGCAGTATTTT. V gene TRBV6-2 or TRBV6-3 combines with J gene TRBJ2-3; D possibly matches TRBD1 or TRBD2 (5 bases each). The ends were cut back, 6 bases at V and 2 bases at J, with 12 bases in the middle. CDR1 and CDR2 (germline): MNHEY, SVGEGT. The CDR3 sequence is 14 residues long.

This clonotype was detected a few times. This chain links TRBV6-5 with TRBJ1-4; D is unresolved. V shed 6 bases and J shed 0 bases, with 8 bases lying between them. Germline V gene lookup returns CDR1 MNHEY and CDR2 SVGAGI. The CDR3 sequence is 14 residues long. The CDR3 sequence: CASRNQATNEKLFF. DNA for the CDR3: TGTGCCAGCAGAAATCAAGCAACTAATGAAAAACTGTTTTTT.

The chain uses TRBV10-3 and TRBJ2-5; 12 positions match TRBD2. The CDR3 has 15 amino acids. CDR1 is ENHRY and CDR2 is SYGVKD in the germline V gene. The V segment lost 2 bases and the J segment 2 bases; nucleotides outside the gene matches: 0. CDR3 sequence: CAISEGLAGQETQYF. Here the CDR3 DNA reads TGTGCCATCAGTGAGGGACTAGCGGGACAAGAGACCCAGTACTTC.

The table lists this clonotype with a few counts. The rearrangement links TRBV6-4 to TRBJ2-1; maybe TRBD1 (5 bases). Germline CDR1 reads MRHNA; CDR2 reads SNTAGT. CDR3 length: 14 amino acids. Trimming removed 5 bases from V and 8 bases from J, with 16 bases in between. Here the CDR3 reads CASSKGWASDEQFF. The DNA of the CDR3 is TGTGCCAGCAGTAAGGGGTGGGCCAGCGATGAGCAGTTCTTC.

This chain links TRBV29-1 with TRBJ2-7; 7 bases line up with TRBD1. Germline-derived CDR1 and CDR2 are SQVTM and ANQGSEA. This CDR3 is 14 amino acids long. With V trimmed by 6 bases and J by 5 bases, 13 bases remained unmatched. CDR3 sequence: CSVVQGTPPDEQYF. The CDR3 region has the DNA TGCAGCGTAGTACAGGGGACCCCCCCAGACGAGCAGTACTTC.

The chain combines TRBV15 with TRBJ2-7; the D gene is possibly TRBD1 (5 bases). V gave up 2 bases and J gave up 3 bases, with 20 bases separating them. This CDR3 is 17 amino acids long. CDR1 and CDR2 (germline): LNHNV, YYDKDF (reference sequence). CDR3 sequence: CATSRPTLSQGGYEQYF. For the CDR3, the DNA is TGTGCCACCAGCAGACCCACCCTCTCCCAGGGTGGCTACGAGCAGTACTTC.

Only a few counts were recorded for this clonotype. The CDR3 protein is CASSLGSGAWNEQFF. The CDR3 DNA sequence: TGTGCCAGCAGCTTAGGTAGCGGGGCCTGGAATGAGCAGTTCTTC. The chain employs TRBV7-2 and TRBJ2-1; the match to TRBD2 covers 8 bases. V gave up 1 base and J gave up 7 bases; unmatched junction bases: 6. CDR3 length: 15 residues. Germline CDR1 reads SGHTA; CDR2 reads FQGNSA.

The chain joins TRBV7-2 to TRBJ2-3; D remains unclear. CDR1 is SGHTA and CDR2 is FQGNSA in the germline V gene. The CDR3 extends over 13 amino acids. The germline V and J ends were trimmed by 1 base and 9 bases, with 11 bases remaining between them. Written as DNA, the CDR3 is TGTGCCAGCAGCTTAGGAAGAGCGAGCACGCAGTATTTT. Translation gives CASSLGRASTQYF.

The chain employs TRBV24-1 and TRBJ1-5; no clear D gene. The germline CDR1 and CDR2 sequences are KGHDR and SFDVKD. The V end was cut by 0 bases, the J end by 6 bases, with 5 bases between. This CDR3 is built from 13 residues. The CDR3 coding sequence is TGTGCCACCAGTGATTTGCAAAGTCAGCCCCAGCATTTT. It codes for CATSDLQSQPQHF.

In DNA, the CDR3 is TGTGCCAGCAGTTTGGCCCTAGTGGCGATCAATGAGCAGTTCTTC. This encodes CASSLALVAINEQFF. V and J are TRBV27 and TRBJ2-1; D gene ambiguous. Germline values: CDR1 MNHEY, CDR2 SMNVEV (reference sequence). The CDR3 has 15 residues. V lost 3 bases and J lost 6, with 15 bases in between.

Comment on this clonotype: This may arise from a read error, as a much more abundant clone is one base away. CDR3 in DNA: TGCAGTGCTAGTTATGGGGAGACCCAGTACTTC. Translated: CSASYGETQYF. The chain employs TRBV20-1 and TRBJ2-5; D ambiguous. The length of the CDR3 is 11 residues. The germline gives CDR1 DFQATT, CDR2 SNEGSKA (reference sequence). The V end lost 3 bases, the J end lost 5 bases, and 7 bases lay between the germline ends.

This clonotype occurred once. It may be a read error: a sequence one base away is much more abundant. The CDR3 region is CASSLTGASYNEQVF. The CDR3 DNA reads as TGTGCCAGCAGCCTTACAGGGGCCTCCTACAATGAGCAGGTCTTC. The chain carries TRBV16 and TRBJ2-1; TRBD1 agrees at 7 bases. The CDR3 runs to 15 residues. The germline CDR1 and CDR2 sequences are KGHSY and FQNENV.

The chain couples TRBV6-5 to TRBJ1-2; D call uncertain. The V gene lost 6 bases and the J gene lost 7 bases, with 15 bases spanning the gap. CDR1 MNHEY and CDR2 SVGAGI come from the germline V gene. The CDR3 is 13 amino acids. CDR3 in DNA: TGTGCCAGCAGCCGAGACACCCCTGGTGGCTACACCTTC. Amino acid sequence: CASSRDTPGGYTF.

V is TRBV6-2 or TRBV6-3 and J is TRBJ1-5; no reliable D call. The germline gives CDR1 MNHEY, CDR2 SVGEGT. Trimming removed 1 base at V and 4 bases at J, with 5 bases between. The CDR3 loop spans 13 amino acids. The CDR3 region has the DNA TGTGCCAGCAGTTACTACCAAAATCAGCCCCAGCATTTT. Its translation: CASSYYQNQPQHF.